The T cell receptor (beta chain) described here comes from a study of metastatic and nonmetastatic thyroid tumors. Study summary: Blood and tumor or nodule tissue repertoires from malignant and benign thyroid patients were compared.

Patients had received no treatment of any kind before thyroid surgery. At least ten counts were recorded for this clone. TCRdb re-clonotyped the PCR reads via MiXCR. The table includes tens of thousands of clones, about 29% detected once. V lost 5 bases to trimming and J lost 3 bases; unmatched junction nucleotides: 7. The CDR3 has 15 residues. CDR1 is LNHNV, CDR2 YYDKDF, per germline (reference sequence). J is TRBJ1-3 and V is TRBV15; 7 positions match TRBD1. The sample was blood. The receptor comes from a female donor with papillary thyroid cancer or a benign thyroid nodule (not recorded which). Some clones in this sample may be carry-over from other donors' samples. CDR3 region: CATSGNRGFGNTIYF. In nucleotides, the CDR3 is TGTGCCACCAGCGGAAACAGGGGCTTTGGAAACACCATATATTTT. The variable domain in full, with the rest retrieved from reference TRBV15 and TRBJ1-3, is DAMVIQNPRYQVTQFGKPVTLSCSQTLNHNVMYWYQQKSSQAPKLLFHYYDKDFNNEADTPDNFQSRRPNTSFCFLDIRSPGLGDTAMYLCATSGNRGFGNTIYFGEGSWLTVV.